The clone carrying this T cell receptor (beta chain) was counted a single time. The table came from immunoSEQ multiplex PCR; TCRdb's copy has only in-frame clones and leaves some out. The profile shows about 310,000 clones, 88% of them singletons. The source of the sample is a study of cytomegalovirus exposure and HLA in healthy donors. This receptor was identified in a man under 40 in good health and CMV-seronegative. Material: PBMCs.

CDR3 in amino acids: CASSLVHYPYEQYF. DNA for the CDR3: TGTGCCAGCAGCTTAGTCCACTATCCCTACGAGCAGTACTTC. The chain carries TRBV7-9 and TRBJ2-7; no clear D. Germline V gene sequence: CDR1 SEHNR, CDR2 FQNEAQ (reference sequence). Trimming took off 1 base at V and 2 bases at J, with 9 bases between the two ends. CDR3 length equals 14 residues.